This entry lists 26 T cell receptor beta chains sequenced from one sample in a study of cytomegalovirus exposure and HLA in healthy donors. PCR involved 60 Vbeta and 13 Jbeta primers. Method: immunoSEQ multiplex PCR; TCRdb's copy keeps in-frame clones and lacks some. Among some 160,000 clones, roughly 80% were seen once, and the ten largest hold less than 4%. Sequencing was performed on PBMCs. These receptors were obtained from a male donor in good health and CMV-seronegative.

The chain joins TRBV30 to TRBJ2-7; 9 bases align to TRBD2. This CDR3 comprises 14 residues. The junction had 8 bases not matched to a gene; V was cut back by 5 bases and J by 3 bases. Per germline, CDR1 GTSNPN and CDR2 SVGIG (reference sequence). The CDR3 here is CAWEVSGSYYEQYF. In DNA form, the CDR3 reads TGTGCCTGGGAAGTTAGCGGGAGTTACTACGAGCAGTACTTC.

This clone has a single count. The chain has TRBV5-1 and TRBJ1-2; D perhaps matches TRBD1 (5 bases). The CDR3 consists of 13 residues. Germline-derived CDR1 and CDR2 are SGHRS and YFSETQ. Trimming took off 5 bases at V and 5 bases at J, with 13 bases between the two ends. The CDR3 nucleotides are TGCGCCAGCAGTCCCCGGGGGTTATATGGCTACACCTTC. Residues: CASSPRGLYGYTF.

The rearrangement links TRBV5-4 to TRBJ1-1; D is possibly TRBD1 (5 bases). Germline CDR1 is SGHNT and CDR2 is YYREEE (reference sequence). The CDR3 is 15 amino acids. Trimming took 0 bases from V and 0 from J, leaving 9 bases between them. As DNA, the CDR3 is TGTGCCAGCAGCTTGGACGAAGGGGTGAACACTGAAGCTTTCTTT. Translating gives CASSLDEGVNTEAFF.

J is TRBJ1-6 and V is TRBV7-9, with 10 positions matching TRBD1. The CDR3 has 15 residues. Trimming at V came to 3 bases and at J to 10 bases, leaving 6 bases not matched to a gene. CDR1 and CDR2 (germline): SEHNR, FQNEAQ (reference sequence). CDR3: CASSLGQGKGSPLHF. The DNA of the CDR3 is TGTGCCAGCAGCTTGGGACAGGGGAAAGGGTCACCCCTCCACTTT.

This chain connects TRBV9 to TRBJ2-1; 7 bases align to TRBD1. The CDR3 extends over 15 amino acids. V lost 2 bases to trimming and J lost 3 bases; unmatched junction nucleotides: 5. Germline CDR1 SGDLS, CDR2 YYNGEE. DNA of the CDR3: TGTGCCAGCAGCGTGTCAGGGGGTGGCTACAATGAGCAGTTCTTC. The encoded protein is CASSVSGGGYNEQFF.

The chain joins TRBV6-5 to TRBJ2-7; 10 nucleotides match TRBD1. V was clipped by 0 bases and J by 1 base; unmatched bases: 3. The CDR3 sequence is 16 residues long. CDR1 is MNHEY and CDR2 is SVGAGI in the germline V gene. The CDR3: CASSYSWGQGSYEQYF. As DNA, the CDR3 is TGTGCCAGCAGTTACTCTTGGGGACAGGGGTCCTACGAGCAGTACTTC.

The chain links TRBV19 to TRBJ1-1; D possibly corresponds to TRBD1 (5 bases). V was clipped by 6 bases and J by 6 bases, with 14 bases between them. Germline CDR1 and CDR2: LNHDA and SQIVND (reference sequence). The CDR3 contains 13 residues. The CDR3 loop reads CASRHGGFAEAFF. The CDR3 coding sequence is TGTGCCAGTAGGCACGGGGGGTTCGCTGAAGCTTTCTTT.

This clone was counted a few times. The rearrangement joins TRBV13 to TRBJ2-2; D remains ambiguous. The CDR3 covers 15 residues. Germline V gives CDR1 PRHDT, CDR2 FYEKMQ (reference sequence). V was cut by 1 base and J by 2 bases, with 8 bases left in between. The CDR3 region is CASSLERQNTGELFF. As DNA, the CDR3 is TGTGCCAGCAGCTTAGAGCGTCAAAACACCGGGGAGCTGTTTTTT.

The CDR3 nucleotides are TGTGCCAGCAGCTTAGCAAGACTAGGTCCAGAGACCCAGTACTTC. It translates to CASSLARLGPETQYF. The chain joins TRBV7-9 to TRBJ2-5; D might be TRBD2 (6 bases). The V end lost 0 bases, the J end lost 4 bases, and 12 bases lay between the germline ends. CDR1 is SEHNR and CDR2 is FQNEAQ in the germline V gene (reference sequence). The CDR3 is made up of 15 amino acids.

In its sample, this clone was seen a few times. The V gene is TRBV27, the J gene TRBJ1-1, with 7 bases fitting TRBD1. CDR1 is MNHEY, CDR2 SMNVEV, per germline (reference sequence). J gave up 5 bases and V 5 bases, and 8 bases lay outside the gene matches. This CDR3 contains 14 residues. DNA for the CDR3: TGTGCCAGCAGTCCACACAGGGGACGGACTGAAGCTTTCTTT. Its translation is CASSPHRGRTEAFF.

The chain couples TRBV9 to TRBJ2-1; 8 bases line up with TRBD1. Germline CDR1 SGDLS, CDR2 YYNGEE. The ends lost 3 bases at V and 3 bases at J; junction bases unmatched: 5. CDR3 length: 15 amino acids. This CDR3 reads CASSALGQGYNEQFF. The CDR3 DNA is TGTGCCAGCAGCGCCTTAGGACAGGGCTACAATGAGCAGTTCTTC. The entire variable domain, with the rest obtained from reference TRBV9 and TRBJ2-1, is as follows: DSGVTQTPKHLITATGQRVTLRCSPRSGDLSVYWYQQSLDQGLQFLIQYYNGEERAKGNILERFSAQQFPDLHSELNLSSLELGDSALYFCASSALGQGYNEQFFGPGTRLTVL.

The chain carries TRBV9 and TRBJ2-5; maybe TRBD1 (7 bases). This CDR3 has 14 residues. Per germline, CDR1 SGDLS and CDR2 YYNGEE. V was cut by 1 base and J by 6 bases, with 13 bases left in between. In DNA form, the CDR3 reads TGTGCCAGCAGCGTATCCCAGGGGGGCCAGACCCAGTACTTC. This sequence encodes CASSVSQGGQTQYF.

This clone was detected only a few times. The V and J genes are TRBV6-5 and TRBJ1-2; D is ambiguous. Germline loops: CDR1 MNHEY, CDR2 SVGAGI. The length of the CDR3 is 13 residues. The V gene lost 6 bases and the J gene lost 5 bases, with 13 bases spanning the gap. The CDR3, as DNA: TGTGCCAGCAGAACGGACGGGGAATATGGCTACACCTTC. Translating it yields CASRTDGEYGYTF.

The V gene is TRBV6-1, the J gene TRBJ1-1; the D is unclear. Trimming removed 10 bases at V and 2 bases at J, with 11 bases between. CDR3 size: 12 residues. Per germline, CDR1 MNHNS and CDR2 SASEGT. Here the CDR3 DNA reads TGTGCCAACACTGACCCAAACACTGAAGCTTTCTTT. Translation gives CANTDPNTEAFF.

This chain connects TRBV5-1 to TRBJ2-1; the match to TRBD1 covers 8 bases. CDR1 is SGHRS and CDR2 is YFSETQ in the germline V gene. The CDR3 is 16 amino acids. V lost 1 base, J lost 4 bases, and 7 bases stayed unmatched. The CDR3 DNA follows: TGCGCCAGCAGCTTGCGTATAACAGGGGGGTACAATGAGCAGTTCTTC. This encodes CASSLRITGGYNEQFF.

The V gene is TRBV2, the J gene TRBJ2-5; D perhaps matches TRBD1 (6 bases). CDR1 SNHLY and CDR2 FYNNEI come from the germline V gene. The germline V and J ends were trimmed by 8 bases and 3 bases, with 13 bases remaining between them. The CDR3 totals 13 residues. CDR3 sequence (DNA): TGTGCCAGCGTCCATTACAGGGAAGAGACCCAGTACTTC. It encodes CASVHYREETQYF.

This clone came up once. The J gene is TRBJ1-4, the V gene TRBV4-1, with D unclear. Trimming removed 3 bases from V and 6 bases from J, with 8 bases in between. From germline, CDR1 is MGHRA and CDR2 YSYEKL. The CDR3 consists of 13 residues. The DNA for the CDR3 is TGCGCCAGCAGCCAGGAGGGTTATGAAAAACTGTTTTTT. Amino acid sequence: CASSQEGYEKLFF.

The chain couples TRBV5-4 to TRBJ2-1, with 15 bases lining up with TRBD2. This CDR3 has 16 residues. CDR1 is SGHNT, CDR2 YYREEE, per germline (reference sequence). V shed 0 bases, J shed 9 bases, and the junction held 4 bases outside the gene matches. CDR3 in amino acids: CASSLEGLAGGVEQFF. The CDR3 DNA follows: TGTGCCAGCAGCTTGGAGGGACTAGCGGGGGGCGTTGAGCAGTTCTTC. Drawing the rest from reference TRBV5-4 and TRBJ2-1, the complete variable domain is ETGVTQSPTHLIKTRGQQVTLRCSSQSGHNTVSWYQQALGQGPQFIFQYYREEENGRGNFPPRFSGLQFPNYSSELNVNALELDDSALYLCASSLEGLAGGVEQFFGPGTRLTVL.

J is TRBJ2-5 and V is TRBV28, with D perhaps TRBD2 (5 bases). This CDR3 comprises 15 residues. V was cut by 2 bases and J by 1 base, with 11 bases left in between. Germline CDR1 and CDR2: MDHEN and SYDVKM. The DNA of the CDR3 is TGTGCCAGCAGTTTACTCAGCGGTCCCCAAGAGACCCAGTACTTC. Amino acid sequence: CASSLLSGPQETQYF.

This clone showed up just once. This chain uses TRBV19 with TRBJ2-3, with D hard to call. Per the germline V gene, CDR1 is LNHDA and CDR2 is SQIVND (reference sequence). V lost 4 bases, J lost 2 bases, and 7 bases lay in between. This CDR3 comprises 13 residues. CDR3 sequence reads: CASSTAVTDTQYF. The DNA of the CDR3 is TGTGCCAGTAGTACCGCGGTCACAGATACGCAGTATTTT.

CDR3 in DNA: TGTGCCAGCAGCGTATACGGGAACACTGAAGCTTTCTTT. It specifies CASSVYGNTEAFF. The chain is built from TRBV9 and TRBJ1-1, with D uncertain. The V gene lost 1 base and the J gene lost 1 base, with 5 bases spanning the gap. This CDR3 contains 13 residues. Germline loops: CDR1 SGDLS, CDR2 YYNGEE.

V usage is TRBV30 and J usage is TRBJ2-1; 7 bases align to TRBD2. The CDR3 is made up of 17 amino acids. CDR1 and CDR2 from the germline V gene are GTSNPN and SVGIG (reference sequence). V was clipped by 4 bases and J by 3 bases; unmatched bases: 15. CDR3 amino acids: CAWTSARGSGFYNEQFF. The CDR3 DNA sequence: TGTGCCTGGACCTCCGCGAGGGGTAGCGGGTTCTACAATGAGCAGTTCTTC.

The chain is built from TRBV7-2 and TRBJ1-6; 7 bases agree with TRBD1. CDR3 length: 16 amino acids. With V trimmed by 2 bases and J by 4 bases, 5 bases remained unmatched. Germline V gene data show CDR1 as SGHTA and CDR2 as FQGNSA. The DNA of the CDR3 is TGTGCCAGCAGCTTACAGCCGACAGGGTATAATTCACCCCTCCACTTT. Encoded protein: CASSLQPTGYNSPLHF.

The rearrangement joins TRBV5-1 to TRBJ2-7, with a tentative D call TRBD2 (6 bases). The CDR3 loop spans 15 amino acids. V lost 0 bases and J lost 4, with 14 bases in between. From germline, CDR1 is SGHRS and CDR2 YFSETQ. CDR3 nucleotide sequence: TGCGCCAGCAGCTTGGGTATGGGACTGCTTTACGAGCAGTACTTC. Residues: CASSLGMGLLYEQYF.

V is TRBV18 and J is TRBJ1-1, with TRBD1 matching over 7 bases. The CDR3 runs to 16 residues. Germline V gene data show CDR1 as KGHSH and CDR2 as LQKENI. V was clipped by 2 bases and J by 2 bases; unmatched bases: 8. In nucleotides, the CDR3 is TGTGCCAGCTCACCAGGGGTTTCAGGGGGAAACACTGAAGCTTTCTTT. Its protein is CASSPGVSGGNTEAFF. Full variable domain (rest looked up from reference TRBV18 and TRBJ1-1): NAGVMQNPRHLVRRRGQEARLRCSPMKGHSHVYWYRQLPEEGLKFMVYLQKENIIDESGMPKERFSAEFPKEGPSILRIQQVVRGDSAAYFCASSPGVSGGNTEAFFGQGTRLTVV.

The chain joins TRBV27 to TRBJ2-7; D not resolved. The V gene lost 0 bases and the J gene lost 9 bases, with 15 bases spanning the gap. Germline CDR1 reads MNHEY; CDR2 reads SMNVEV (reference sequence). CDR3 length: 14 amino acids. The CDR3 is CASSLSTTGLGQYF. CDR3 nucleotide sequence: TGTGCCAGCAGTTTATCGACGACCGGGTTAGGGCAGTACTTC.